Presented here are 19 T cell receptor beta chains from one specimen sequenced in a study of T cells expressing NK-cell markers. TCRdb re-analyzed the 5' RACE reads; it lists each CDR3 protein once, without DNA. Its clone listing holds some 500,000 distinct CDR3 sequences. What was sequenced was blood T cells: a sorted CD56 or NKG2C T cell subset, CD4+ or CD8+ T cells, or bulk PBMC T cells (not recorded which). These TCRs come from a woman aged 50 to 60 in good health.

V is TRBV7-9 and J is TRBJ1-4; with no DNA, the TCRdb D assignment of TRBD1 cannot be verified. This CDR3 is built from 14 residues. Germline CDR1 is SEHNR and CDR2 is FQNEAQ (reference sequence). The CDR3 region is CASTPGSANEKLFF. The full variable domain, its missing parts supplied by reference TRBV7-9 and TRBJ1-4, is DTGVSQNPRHKITKRGQNVTFRCDPISEHNRLYWYRQTLGQGPEFLTYFQNEAQLEKSRLLSDRFSAERPKGSFSTLEIQRTEQGDSAMYLCASTPGSANEKLFFGSGTQLSVL.

The chain has TRBV19 and TRBJ1-5; TCRdb reports TRBD1, a call that lacks DNA to check it against. This CDR3 is built from 15 residues. Germline values: CDR1 LNHDA, CDR2 SQIVND (reference sequence). CDR3 loop: CASSQGQGPNQPQHF.

The rearrangement uses TRBV20-1 and TRBJ2-2; TCRdb calls TRBD2, which cannot be checked without DNA. Germline CDR1 reads DFQATT; CDR2 reads SNEGSKA (reference sequence). The CDR3 runs to 17 residues. CDR3 amino acids: CSARGRSLAGAAGELFF.

The chain carries TRBV3-1 and TRBJ2-1; TCRdb gives TRBD1 as the D gene, but with no DNA this cannot be confirmed. The CDR3 is 15 amino acids. Germline CDR1 LGHDT, CDR2 YNNKEL (reference sequence). This CDR3 is CASSQGLVTRDEQFF.

This chain joins TRBV2 and TRBJ2-3; TCRdb's D call of TRBD2 is untestable without DNA. The CDR3 is 15 residues long. Germline CDR1 reads SNHLY; CDR2 reads FYNNEI. The CDR3 reads CASSEPRGLGDTQYF.

This sequence joins TRBV5-1 and TRBJ2-7; TCRdb proposes TRBD2, but this gene call is untestable without DNA. Germline-derived CDR1 and CDR2 are SGHRS and YFSETQ. This CDR3 region has 15 residues. CDR3 protein: CASSLRTSRSYEQYF.

V is TRBV14 and J is TRBJ2-5; TCRdb's D call of TRBD2 is untestable without DNA. The CDR3 runs to 16 residues. Germline V lookup: CDR1 SGHDN, CDR2 FVKESK. CDR3 region: CASSQELAGRPETQYF.

The chain uses TRBV20-1 and TRBJ2-2; TCRdb's D call, TRBD1, is unchecked because there is no DNA. The CDR3 extends over 15 amino acids. The germline V gene has CDR1 DFQATT and CDR2 SNEGSKA (reference sequence). The CDR3 is CSARSGQSNTGELFF.

V gene TRBV21-1 combines with J gene TRBJ2-3; with no DNA, the TCRdb D assignment of TRBD2 cannot be verified. TRBV21-1 counts as a pseudogene. The CDR3 length is 15 residues. The CDR3 sequence: CASRRFREGLDTQYF.

This chain connects TRBV7-9 to TRBJ1-6; TCRdb lists TRBD1, though no DNA is available to test this call. Per germline, CDR1 SEHNR and CDR2 FQNEAQ (reference sequence). The CDR3 is made up of 14 amino acids. The CDR3 spells CASSLQGENSPLHF.

The CDR3 here is CASREGGNVYGYTF. V gene TRBV6-5 combines with J gene TRBJ1-2. The germline V gene has CDR1 MNHEY and CDR2 SVGAGI. There are 14 residues in the CDR3.

The V gene is TRBV24-1, the J gene TRBJ1-1; TCRdb's D call, TRBD1, is unchecked because there is no DNA. The V gene's germline CDR1 is KGHDR and CDR2 SFDVKD. The CDR3 has 14 residues. This CDR3 reads CATADRGPGTEAFF.

The chain joins TRBV19 to TRBJ1-1; TCRdb's D gene call, TRBD1, goes unchecked for lack of DNA. The CDR3 is made up of 13 amino acids. CDR1 is LNHDA, CDR2 SQIVND, per germline (reference sequence). The CDR3 spells CASNRGMNTEAFF.

Here the CDR3 reads CASSLVQANTEAFF. The chain carries TRBV7-9 and TRBJ1-1. The CDR3 runs to 14 residues. Germline assignment: CDR1 SEHNR and CDR2 FQNEAQ (reference sequence).

The CDR3 region is CASSIQGGDEQYF. This chain connects TRBV19 to TRBJ2-7; TCRdb proposes TRBD1, but this gene call is untestable without DNA. Germline V CDR1 and CDR2: LNHDA, SQIVND (reference sequence). The CDR3 runs to 13 residues.

The chain employs TRBV5-1 and TRBJ1-4. Looked up from germline, CDR1 is SGHRS and CDR2 is YFSETQ. The CDR3 runs 16 residues. CDR3 protein: CASSLGRTTGNEKLFF.

The J gene is TRBJ1-2, the V gene TRBV24-1; TCRdb's D call of TRBD1 is untestable without DNA. Looked up from germline, CDR1 is KGHDR and CDR2 is SFDVKD. This CDR3 is built from 13 residues. The CDR3 here is CATRQGRNYGYTF.

The CDR3 protein is CASSLSAGGYTF. J is TRBJ1-2 and V is TRBV14. CDR3 size: 12 residues. The germline V gene encodes CDR1 SGHDN and CDR2 FVKESK. Full variable domain (missing parts from reference TRBV14 and TRBJ1-2): EAGVTQFPSHSVIEKGQTVTLRCDPISGHDNLYWYRRVMGKEIKFLLHFVKESKQDESGMPNNRFLAERTGGTYSTLKVQPAELEDSGVYFCASSLSAGGYTFGSGTRLTVV.

The chain has TRBV7-9 and TRBJ2-1; TCRdb's D call, TRBD1, is unchecked because there is no DNA. From germline, CDR1 is SEHNR and CDR2 FQNEAQ (reference sequence). This CDR3 has 14 amino acids. The CDR3 here is CASSLGAGRGEQFF.